This T cell receptor beta chain comes out of a study of T cell responses to AZD1222 COVID-19 vaccine. Method: immunoSEQ multiplex PCR; TCRdb's copy keeps in-frame clones and lacks some. The repertoire includes about 150,000 clones, around 85% of them detected once, and approximately 6.6% sits in the top ten. J gave up 4 bases and V 0 bases, and 5 bases lay outside the gene matches. The CDR3 sequence is 16 residues long. CDR1 is SGDLS, CDR2 YYNGEE, per germline. General observations from the study: Variant regions that are unmutated are reportedly the target of nearly half of spike-specific TCRs. Seropositivity was recorded at baseline in only 6 or 7 AZD1222 recipients. Most donors were white British and more were female, and clonal diversity was possibly underestimated. Increased Spike-specific TCR breadth and depth were observed after two AZD1222 doses.

Turning to this clone: The antigen remains unidentified.

Sequencing was performed on peripheral blood, taken after recovery from COVID-19. This chain joins TRBV9 and TRBJ2-3; 10 bases align to TRBD2. The TCR comes from an adult who had recovered from COVID-19. The CDR3 is CASSVVAGGPADTQYF. The CDR3 DNA is TGTGCCAGCAGCGTAGTAGCGGGGGGCCCGGCAGATACGCAGTATTTT.